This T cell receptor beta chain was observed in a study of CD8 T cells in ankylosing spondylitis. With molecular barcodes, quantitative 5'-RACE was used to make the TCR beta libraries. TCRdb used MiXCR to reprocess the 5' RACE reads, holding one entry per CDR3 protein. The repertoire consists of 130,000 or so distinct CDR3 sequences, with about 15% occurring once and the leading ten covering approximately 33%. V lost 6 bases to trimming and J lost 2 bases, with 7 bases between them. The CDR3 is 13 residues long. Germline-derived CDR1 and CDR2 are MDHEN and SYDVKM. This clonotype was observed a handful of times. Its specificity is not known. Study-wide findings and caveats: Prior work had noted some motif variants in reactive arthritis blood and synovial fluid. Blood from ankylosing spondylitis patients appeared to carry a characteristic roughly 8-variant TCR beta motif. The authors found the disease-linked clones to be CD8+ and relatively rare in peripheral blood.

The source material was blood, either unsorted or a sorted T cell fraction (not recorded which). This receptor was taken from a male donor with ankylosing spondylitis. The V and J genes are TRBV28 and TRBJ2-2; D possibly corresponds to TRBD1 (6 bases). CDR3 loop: CASRDSNTGELFF. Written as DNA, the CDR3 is TGTGCCAGCAGGGACAGCAACACCGGGGAGCTGTTTTTT. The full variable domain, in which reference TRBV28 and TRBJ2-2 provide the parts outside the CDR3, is DVKVTQSSRYLVKRTGEKVFLECVQDMDHENMFWYRQDPGLGLRLIYFSYDVKMKEKGDIPEGYSVSREKKERFSLILESASTNQTSMYLCASRDSNTGELFFGEGSRLTVL.